These 15 T cell receptor beta chains originate from one sample sequenced in a study of blood T cell repertoires in COVID-19. This table comes from immunoSEQ multiplex PCR, and its TCRdb copy is limited to in-frame clones, with some not included. The data hold 200,000 or so clones, with about four fifths observed a single time. Sequencing used PBMCs or T cells enriched from blood (not recorded which). These receptors were taken from a man in his forties or fifties who had recovered from COVID-19.

The chain links TRBV11-2 to TRBJ1-2; TRBD1 aligns across 9 bases. This CDR3 contains 13 residues. Germline CDR1 is SGHAT and CDR2 is FQNNGV. With V trimmed by 6 bases and J by 2 bases, 1 base remained unmatched. DNA of the CDR3: TGTGCCAGCAGGGGGACAGGGAACTATGGCTACACCTTC. It translates to CASRGTGNYGYTF.

The V call is TRBV29-1, the J call TRBJ1-1; no definite D call. The CDR3 runs to 14 residues. V lost 1 base and J lost 2, with 11 bases in between. Germline V gene data show CDR1 as SQVTM and CDR2 as ANQGSEA. CDR3 sequence (DNA): TGCAGCGTTGAAGGAGGGCCATCCAACACTGAAGCTTTCTTT. It translates to CSVEGGPSNTEAFF.

This rearrangement joins TRBV30 to TRBJ1-2; tentatively, D is TRBD1 (5 bases). Trimming removed 4 bases from V and 5 bases from J, with 14 bases in between. Germline V CDR1 and CDR2: GTSNPN, SVGIG (reference sequence). The CDR3 has 13 amino acids. CDR3 DNA sequence: TGTGCCTGGAATGCAGGGTCCGCATATGGCTACACCTTC. Protein: CAWNAGSAYGYTF.

The chain is built from TRBV9 and TRBJ1-6; 8 bases map to TRBD1. This CDR3 contains 16 residues. With V trimmed by 4 bases and J by 9 bases, 12 bases remained unmatched. The germline CDR1 and CDR2 sequences are SGDLS and YYNGEE. CDR3 protein: CASSYQGAPFSSPLHF. CDR3 coding DNA: TGTGCCAGCAGCTACCAGGGGGCGCCTTTCAGTTCACCCCTCCACTTT.

This chain uses TRBV6-5 with TRBJ2-7; D not certain. Trimming shortened V by 5 bases and J by 4 bases, and 6 bases separated the two germline ends. CDR3 size: 11 residues. Germline V CDR1 and CDR2: MNHEY, SVGAGI. The DNA of the CDR3 is TGTGCCAGCAGTCTTCAGTACGAGCAGTACTTC. Translating gives CASSLQYEQYF.

The chain joins TRBV3-1 (or the pseudogene TRBV3-2) to TRBJ1-2; unclear D gene. Per germline, CDR1 LGHDT and CDR2 YNNKEL (reference sequence). V shed 0 bases and J shed 4 bases, with 12 bases lying between them. This CDR3 spans 15 amino acids. CDR3: CASSQEGAGTYGYTF. CDR3 nucleotides: TGTGCCAGCAGCCAAGAAGGTGCGGGTACCTATGGCTACACCTTC.

This clone occurred a few times. This chain joins TRBV10-3 and TRBJ1-5, with 7 positions matching TRBD1. Trimming cost V 3 bases and J 5 bases; bases outside gene matches: 7. Germline CDR1 reads ENHRY; CDR2 reads SYGVKD. CDR3 length equals 15 residues. This chain's CDR3 is CAISDRRDRDQPQHF. CDR3 in DNA: TGTGCCATCAGTGATCGTCGAGACAGGGATCAGCCCCAGCATTTT.

The genes are TRBV4-1 and TRBJ1-4; D perhaps matches TRBD1 (5 bases). Trimming pared 0 bases from V and 7 bases from J, leaving 12 bases between. This CDR3 contains 15 residues. Germline-derived CDR1 and CDR2 are MGHRA and YSYEKL. The CDR3 bases are TGCGCCAGCAGCCAAGATCAGGGTAGTGGTGAAAAACTGTTTTTT. It translates to CASSQDQGSGEKLFF.

This chain joins TRBV6-5 and TRBJ1-1; 8 bases line up with TRBD1. The J segment lost 5 bases and the V segment lost 8 bases, leaving 7 bases of the junction unmatched. This CDR3 contains 13 residues. The germline V gene encodes CDR1 MNHEY and CDR2 SVGAGI. The CDR3 sequence: CASQSRDRTEAFF. The DNA for the CDR3 is TGTGCCAGCCAGTCCCGGGACAGGACTGAAGCTTTCTTT.

J is TRBJ1-2 and V is TRBV4-2, with D perhaps TRBD1 (6 bases). CDR1 and CDR2 from the germline V gene are LGHNA and YNFKEQ. The CDR3 consists of 16 residues. V was cut by 0 bases and J by 6 bases, with 17 bases left in between. The CDR3 here is CASSQDWSGQRHGYTF. CDR3 nucleotide sequence: TGTGCCAGCAGCCAAGACTGGTCCGGACAGAGGCATGGCTACACCTTC.

The gene calls are TRBV2 and TRBJ2-1; a weak D match, TRBD1 (6 bases). Trimming shortened V by 5 bases and J by 5 bases, and 10 bases separated the two germline ends. The CDR3 has 13 residues. Looked up from germline, CDR1 is SNHLY and CDR2 is FYNNEI. This chain's CDR3 is CASSNRVNNEQFF. CDR3 nucleotides: TGTGCCAGCAGTAACAGGGTGAACAATGAGCAGTTCTTC.

This clone was seen only a few times. The chain links TRBV6-5 to TRBJ1-6, with D possibly TRBD1 on 6 matching bases. Germline CDR1 reads MNHEY; CDR2 reads SVGAGI. V shed 4 bases and J shed 10 bases, with 11 bases lying between them. The CDR3 is 13 amino acids. CDR3 region: CASSSTGKSPLHF. DNA for the CDR3: TGTGCCAGCAGTTCCACAGGGAAATCACCCCTCCACTTT.

The chain couples TRBV5-4 to TRBJ2-5; 15 positions match TRBD2. V lost 3 bases and J lost 2; bases outside the gene matches: 5. Germline V gene sequence: CDR1 SGHNT, CDR2 YYREEE (reference sequence). This CDR3 has 17 amino acids. The CDR3 here is CASSWSGLAGGQETQYF. The CDR3 coding sequence is TGTGCCAGCAGCTGGAGCGGACTAGCGGGGGGGCAAGAGACCCAGTACTTC.

Notes on this clone: Other DNA sequences in this specimen translate into the identical CDR3. The rearrangement joins TRBV9 to TRBJ1-4, with 8 bases identical to TRBD1. The trim removed 2 bases at V and 8 bases at J, leaving 5 bases unmatched. CDR3 length equals 14 residues. Germline V gives CDR1 SGDLS, CDR2 YYNGEE. The CDR3 protein is CASSVGQGGEKLFF. DNA for the CDR3: TGTGCCAGCAGCGTCGGACAGGGCGGCGAAAAACTGTTTTTT.

This clone was picked up one time. The chain combines TRBV28 with TRBJ2-1, with D possibly being TRBD2 (6 bases). The CDR3 has 15 residues. With 6 bases removed from V and 4 bases from J, the gap between germline ends came to 16 bases. The germline V gene has CDR1 MDHEN and CDR2 SYDVKM. The CDR3 reads CASSPRGLSYNEQFF. The CDR3 nucleotides are TGTGCCAGCAGCCCCCGGGGGTTATCTTACAATGAGCAGTTCTTC.